This passage covers 20 T cell receptor beta chains from one sample sequenced in a study of blood T cell repertoires in COVID-19. Here immunoSEQ multiplex PCR was the method, and the copy in TCRdb shows in-frame clones only, minus some. The data show just over 95,000 clones, about four fifths seen once. The sample comprised peripheral blood. The receptor set was obtained from a man older than 75 with acute or convalescent COVID-19.

The chain recombines TRBV2 with TRBJ1-4; no reliable D call. The CDR3 is 13 residues long. The V and J ends lost 2 bases and 4 bases respectively, with 5 bases between them. Germline CDR1 and CDR2: SNHLY and FYNNEI. CDR3 sequence: CASSERDNEKLFF. The CDR3 nucleotides read TGTGCCAGCAGTGAACGGGATAATGAAAAACTGTTTTTT. The full variable domain, completed using reference TRBV2 and TRBJ1-4, is EPEVTQTPSHQVTQMGQEVILRCVPISNHLYFYWYRQILGQKVEFLVSFYNNEISEKSEIFDDQFSVERPDGSNFTLKIRSTKLEDSAMYFCASSERDNEKLFFGSGTQLSVL.

The chain combines TRBV6-2 or TRBV6-3 with TRBJ2-7, with TRBD1 identical over 7 bases. Germline V gives CDR1 MNHEY, CDR2 SVGEGT. With V trimmed by 6 bases and J by 5 bases, 10 bases remained unmatched. The CDR3 contains 14 residues. The CDR3 nucleotides are TGTGCCAGCAGCCGTCCCAACAGGGGCGACGAGCAGTACTTC. Translating gives CASSRPNRGDEQYF.

The rearrangement joins TRBV7-2 to TRBJ1-2; 8 bases line up with TRBD1. Trimming cost V 1 base and J 2 bases; bases outside gene matches: 9. Germline V CDR1 and CDR2: SGHTA, FQGNSA. The CDR3 totals 17 residues. CDR3 in DNA: TGTGCCAGCAGCTTAGATGCCCGGGACAGGAGCAACTATGGCTACACCTTC. As protein: CASSLDARDRSNYGYTF. The variable domain in full, with the rest retrieved from reference TRBV7-2 and TRBJ1-2, is GAGVSQSPSNKVTEKGKDVELRCDPISGHTALYWYRQSLGQGLEFLIYFQGNSAPDKSGLPSDRFSAERTGGSVSTLTIQRTQQEDSAVYLCASSLDARDRSNYGYTFGSGTRLTVV.

In DNA, the CDR3 is TGTGCCAGCAGCGCTCAGACTAGCGGTAGCACAGATACGCAGTATTTT. It yields the protein CASSAQTSGSTDTQYF. The chain has TRBV9 and TRBJ2-3; 9 bases are a match to TRBD2. J gave up 0 bases and V 3 bases, and 5 bases lay outside the gene matches. The germline V gene has CDR1 SGDLS and CDR2 YYNGEE. The CDR3 loop spans 16 amino acids.

The V and J genes are TRBV3-1 (or the pseudogene TRBV3-2) and TRBJ2-5; TRBD2 agrees at 10 bases. This CDR3 spans 15 amino acids. The germline CDR1 and CDR2 sequences are LGHDT and YNNKEL (reference sequence). V shed 6 bases and J 7 bases; nucleotides not matched to a gene: 11. The CDR3 bases are TGTGCCAGCAGTCCCACTAGCGGGGACTTGGGGACCCAGTACTTC. Its protein is CASSPTSGDLGTQYF.

This chain joins TRBV19 and TRBJ2-1, with D possibly TRBD2 on 5 matching bases. This CDR3 has 13 amino acids. Trimming stripped 7 bases from V and 8 bases from J, with 15 bases between. Germline loops: CDR1 LNHDA, CDR2 SQIVND (reference sequence). As DNA, the CDR3 is TGTGCCAGTACCTCGGACTCGAACGATGAGCAGTTCTTC. Encoded protein: CASTSDSNDEQFF.

The chain is built from TRBV4-3 and TRBJ2-2, with a weak D call TRBD2 (7 bases). The CDR3 contains 16 residues. Deletions cut 1 base from V and 6 bases from J, with 15 bases between. Germline CDR1 LGHNA, CDR2 YSLEER. The CDR3 DNA follows: TGCGCCAGCAGCCAAGGCGGGGGAGCAGGGGCCGGGGAGCTGTTTTTT. Its protein is CASSQGGGAGAGELFF.

V is TRBV5-1 and J is TRBJ2-3, with D perhaps TRBD2 (5 bases). Looked up from germline, CDR1 is SGHRS and CDR2 is YFSETQ. V lost 3 bases, J lost 2 bases, and 13 bases lay in between. CDR3 length equals 15 residues. This chain's CDR3 is CASSSDFPFTDTQYF. The CDR3 DNA sequence: TGCGCCAGCAGCTCGGACTTTCCTTTCACAGATACGCAGTATTTT. The entire variable domain, with the rest obtained from reference TRBV5-1 and TRBJ2-3, is as follows: KAGVTQTPRYLIKTRGQQVTLSCSPISGHRSVSWYQQTPGQGLQFLFEYFSETQRNKGNFPGRFSGRQFSNSRSEMNVSTLELGDSALYLCASSSDFPFTDTQYFGPGTRLTVL.

The rearrangement links TRBV14 to TRBJ2-7, with TRBD2 identical over 11 bases. Germline V CDR1 and CDR2: SGHDN, FVKESK. The CDR3 contains 15 residues. V shed 8 bases, J shed 2 bases, and the junction held 8 bases outside the gene matches. Here the CDR3 reads CASALGLAGPYEQYF. The CDR3 bases are TGTGCCAGCGCCTTAGGACTAGCGGGTCCCTACGAGCAGTACTTC. Using reference TRBV14 and TRBJ2-7 for the parts outside the CDR3, the full variable domain is EAGVTQFPSHSVIEKGQTVTLRCDPISGHDNLYWYRRVMGKEIKFLLHFVKESKQDESGMPNNRFLAERTGGTYSTLKVQPAELEDSGVYFCASALGLAGPYEQYFGPGTRLTVT.

The chain joins TRBV28 to TRBJ2-3; 8 bases fit TRBD2. The CDR3 is 15 amino acids. The germline CDR1 and CDR2 sequences are MDHEN and SYDVKM. Germline trimming cut 8 bases from V and 0 bases from J; bases unmatched to any gene: 7. CDR3 loop: CASRKLAESTDTQYF. The DNA of the CDR3 is TGTGCCAGCCGAAAACTAGCGGAAAGCACAGATACGCAGTATTTT.

The chain is built from TRBV7-9 and TRBJ1-1; D is possibly TRBD1 (6 bases). CDR3 size: 14 residues. Germline V CDR1 and CDR2: SEHNR, FQNEAQ (reference sequence). V was trimmed by 3 bases and J by 6 bases, leaving 14 bases between them. Here the CDR3 reads CASSLGQGPAEAFF. CDR3 nucleotide sequence: TGTGCCAGCAGCTTGGGACAAGGGCCGGCTGAAGCTTTCTTT.

This sequence joins TRBV4-3 and TRBJ2-1; 11 nucleotides agree with TRBD2. The trim removed 4 bases at V and 6 bases at J, leaving 11 bases unmatched. The germline CDR1 and CDR2 sequences are LGHNA and YSLEER. This CDR3 has 17 amino acids. The CDR3 DNA reads as TGCGCCAGCAGCCGACGACTAGCGGGACTGAGATTCAATGAGCAGTTCTTC. Translating gives CASSRRLAGLRFNEQFF.

This chain links TRBV24-1 with TRBJ2-2, with 7 bases identical to TRBD1. The CDR3 has 15 residues. Trimming removed 7 bases from V and 5 bases from J; junction bases left unmatched: 9. CDR1 and CDR2 from the germline V gene are KGHDR and SFDVKD. Written as DNA, the CDR3 is TGTGCCACCAGCACCGACAGGGTGAGGACCGGGGAGCTGTTTTTT. Translation: CATSTDRVRTGELFF.

The V gene is TRBV30, the J gene TRBJ1-2; TRBD1 agrees at 7 bases. Germline lookup yields CDR1 GTSNPN and CDR2 SVGIG (reference sequence). Germline trimming cut 5 bases from V and 4 bases from J; bases unmatched to any gene: 7. This CDR3 contains 13 residues. The CDR3 is CAWQGEEGYGYTF. The CDR3 DNA reads TGTGCCTGGCAGGGGGAGGAAGGCTATGGCTACACCTTC.

The rearrangement uses TRBV28 and TRBJ1-1; D is undetermined. The V gene's germline CDR1 is MDHEN and CDR2 SYDVKM. Trimming pared 6 bases from V and 3 bases from J, leaving 14 bases between. This CDR3 is built from 14 residues. The CDR3 sequence is CASSGSMSDTEAFF. The CDR3 DNA sequence: TGTGCCAGCAGCGGTAGTATGTCGGACACTGAAGCTTTCTTT.

Here the CDR3 reads CASSAGTGVANYGYTF. The CDR3 DNA follows: TGCGCCAGCAGCGCCGGGACAGGGGTAGCTAACTATGGCTACACCTTC. The chain couples TRBV5-1 to TRBJ1-2; TRBD1 matches 10 bases. Germline lookup yields CDR1 SGHRS and CDR2 YFSETQ. The CDR3 sequence is 16 residues long. The J segment lost 0 bases and the V segment lost 4 bases, leaving 6 bases of the junction unmatched. The whole variable domain, filled in from reference TRBV5-1 and TRBJ1-2, reads KAGVTQTPRYLIKTRGQQVTLSCSPISGHRSVSWYQQTPGQGLQFLFEYFSETQRNKGNFPGRFSGRQFSNSRSEMNVSTLELGDSALYLCASSAGTGVANYGYTFGSGTRLTVV.

In its sample, this clone was seen a few times. The chain employs TRBV6-5 and TRBJ2-7, with D possibly matching TRBD2 (5 bases). V was shortened by 8 bases and J by 1 base, with 9 bases between the two germline ends. The CDR3 extends over 12 amino acids. CDR1 and CDR2 (germline): MNHEY, SVGAGI. The CDR3 DNA sequence: TGTGCCAGCCTCGGGAATTCCTACGAGCAGTACTTC. The encoded protein is CASLGNSYEQYF.

This clone occurred a few times. The V and J genes are TRBV3-1 (or the pseudogene TRBV3-2) and TRBJ2-1; TRBD1 might be the D (6 bases). Germline V gene sequence: CDR1 LGHDT, CDR2 YNNKEL (reference sequence). V lost 1 base to trimming and J lost 10 bases, with 11 bases between them. This CDR3 contains 13 residues. Here the CDR3 reads CASSQAPQGEQFF. The CDR3 coding sequence is TGTGCCAGCAGCCAAGCCCCACAGGGAGAGCAGTTCTTC.

The genes are TRBV6-5 and TRBJ2-5, with D possibly matching TRBD2 (6 bases). V was pared by 8 bases and J by 4 bases, with 14 bases between. CDR1 and CDR2 from the germline V gene are MNHEY and SVGAGI. This CDR3 has 13 amino acids. The CDR3 spells CASARTGVETQYF. The CDR3, as DNA: TGTGCCAGCGCCCGGACGGGGGTAGAGACCCAGTACTTC.

The chain carries TRBV19 and TRBJ2-2, with TRBD1 identical over 7 bases. CDR1 and CDR2 from the germline V gene are LNHDA and SQIVND (reference sequence). With 8 bases clipped from V and 4 bases from J, the junction kept 7 bases outside the gene matches. The CDR3 totals 14 residues. CDR3 DNA: TGTGCCAGTGATAGACAGGGTCCCACCGGGGAGCTGTTTTTT. Translation gives CASDRQGPTGELFF. Variable domain in full (rest from reference TRBV19 and TRBJ2-2): DGGITQSPKYLFRKEGQNVTLSCEQNLNHDAMYWYRQDPGQGLRLIYYSQIVNDFQKGDIAEGYSVSREKKESFPLTVTSAQKNPTAFYLCASDRQGPTGELFFGEGSRLTVL.